This TCR beta chain was profiled in a study of blood T cells in healthy people across ages. Study-level points and caveats: There was a strong correlation between TCR beta diversity and naive T cell percentage.

This CDR3 has 16 amino acids. Unmatched junction bases numbered 8, after V lost 2 bases and J lost 2 bases. CDR1 is LGHNA and CDR2 is YNFKEQ in the germline V gene. Note on this clonotype: Its antigen is unknown.

Alongside a J-beta primer mix, a sample-barcoded 5' primer served in a second PCR lasting roughly 6 to 11 cycles. MiXCR, applied by TCRdb to the 5' RACE reads, yields one record per CDR3 protein. Of some 1,000,000 distinct CDR3 sequences in the sample, almost 25% were seen once. The same data also went into a second study, on T cells of mothers and their children.

The chain has TRBV4-2 and TRBJ2-5, with 7 bases identical to TRBD1. The sample was blood. This sequence was found in a girl under 10 years old in good health. The chain's CDR3 is CASSQSGTVLQETQYF. For the CDR3, the DNA is TGTGCCAGCAGCCAATCTGGGACAGTCCTTCAAGAGACCCAGTACTTC.